A selection of T cell receptor beta chains follows, all from one sample in a study of cytomegalovirus exposure and HLA in healthy donors. Generated by immunoSEQ multiplex PCR, the TCRdb table keeps only in-frame clones and is missing some. This repertoire includes about 110,000 clones. Sequencing was carried out using PBMCs. Source of these receptors: a man aged 45-65 years in good health and CMV-seronegative. Each CDR3 is given with its conserved first and last residue. The order of the fields is J gene, V gene, D gene, CDR3 DNA, CDR3 protein. The D gene is left open where the match is weak.

J gene: TRBJ1-5; V gene: TRBV19; D gene: -; CDR3 DNA: TGTGCCAGTAGTATAGGTGGGGGGGACTATAGCAATCAGCCCCAGCATTTT; CDR3 protein: CASSIGGGDYSNQPQHF
J gene: TRBJ2-1; V gene: TRBV5-1; D gene: TRBD2; CDR3 DNA: TGCGCCAGCAGCGAGGCTAGCGGGAGGGGCAATGAGCAGTTCTTC; CDR3 protein: CASSEASGRGNEQFF
J gene: TRBJ2-7; V gene: TRBV7-9; D gene: TRBD1; CDR3 DNA: TGTGCCAGCAGGCCGACAGGGGCCTTCTACGAGCAGTACTTC; CDR3 protein: CASRPTGAFYEQYF
J gene: TRBJ2-7; V gene: TRBV18; D gene: TRBD2; CDR3 DNA: TGTGCCAGCTCACCATCATCTAGCGGGAGTGGAGAGCAGTACTTC; CDR3 protein: CASSPSSSGSGEQYF
J gene: TRBJ2-7; V gene: TRBV6-5; D gene: TRBD1; CDR3 DNA: TGTGCCAGCAGAGGGACAGGGGTCTTCGAGCAGTACTTC; CDR3 protein: CASRGTGVFEQYF
J gene: TRBJ2-7; V gene: TRBV10-3; D gene: TRBD1; CDR3 DNA: TGTGCCATTAAGGACAGGGAGGACGAGCAGTACTTC; CDR3 protein: CAIKDREDEQYF
J gene: TRBJ2-5; V gene: TRBV9; D gene: TRBD2; CDR3 DNA: TGTGCCAGCAGCGTAGCTTCGGGAGGGGCAACAGCGACCCAGTACTTC; CDR3 protein: CASSVASGGATATQYF
J gene: TRBJ1-2; V gene: TRBV2; D gene: -; CDR3 DNA: TGTGCCAGCAGTGAATGGACTGCGTATGGCTACACCTTC; CDR3 protein: CASSEWTAYGYTF
J gene: TRBJ2-2; V gene: TRBV4-3; D gene: -; CDR3 DNA: TGCGCCAGCAGCCACCCCCCGCGCGGAGGGAACACCGGGGAGCTGTTTTTT; CDR3 protein: CASSHPPRGGNTGELFF
J gene: TRBJ2-7; V gene: TRBV29-1; D gene: TRBD1; CDR3 DNA: TGCAGCGTTTATGGGGGGGGACAGGGGCCCTACGAGCAGTACTTC; CDR3 protein: CSVYGGGQGPYEQYF
J gene: TRBJ2-7; V gene: TRBV7-2; D gene: -; CDR3 DNA: TGTGCCAGCAGCACTGGGCTAGCTGCCTACGAGCAGTACTTC; CDR3 protein: CASSTGLAAYEQYF
J gene: TRBJ2-5; V gene: TRBV6-1; D gene: TRBD1; CDR3 DNA: TGTGCCAGCAGTGAAGAAGCAGGGGGAGAGACCCAGTACTTC; CDR3 protein: CASSEEAGGETQYF
J gene: TRBJ2-7; V gene: TRBV4-3; D gene: TRBD2; CDR3 DNA: TGCGCCAGCAGCCAACACGGGAGGAGCTCCTACGAGCAGTACTTC; CDR3 protein: CASSQHGRSSYEQYF
J gene: TRBJ2-5; V gene: TRBV5-1; D gene: -; CDR3 DNA: TGCGCCAGCAGCTTGTTACCAGGAGGTGCAGAGACCCAGTACTTC; CDR3 protein: CASSLLPGGAETQYF
J gene: TRBJ1-5; V gene: TRBV9; D gene: -; CDR3 DNA: TGTGCCAGCAGCTCCTCCTGGGGGCTAGGGCCCCAGCATTTT; CDR3 protein: CASSSSWGLGPQHF
J gene: TRBJ2-1; V gene: TRBV7-8; D gene: -; CDR3 DNA: TGTGCCAGCAGCTTAGCGGGGGGATACAATGAGCAGTTCTTC; CDR3 protein: CASSLAGGYNEQFF
J gene: TRBJ2-1; V gene: TRBV6-1; D gene: -; CDR3 DNA: TGTGCCAGCAGCCCGTGGGCCAGCCCGCCGGATGAGCAGTTCTTC; CDR3 protein: CASSPWASPPDEQFF
J gene: TRBJ2-7; V gene: TRBV27; D gene: TRBD1; CDR3 DNA: TGTGCCAGCAGTTCTCTAGACAGGGGACCGACCTACGAGCAGTACTTC; CDR3 protein: CASSSLDRGPTYEQYF
J gene: TRBJ2-5; V gene: TRBV6-5; D gene: -; CDR3 DNA: TGTGCCAGCAGGTCCGGAGCGGTTAGGGAGCAGTACTTC; CDR3 protein: CASRSGAVREQYF
J gene: TRBJ1-5; V gene: TRBV19; D gene: -; CDR3 DNA: TGTGCCAGTAGTATCGAGGGAGGAAATCAGCCCCAGCATTTT; CDR3 protein: CASSIEGGNQPQHF
J gene: TRBJ1-2; V gene: TRBV16; D gene: -; CDR3 DNA: TGTGCCAGCAGTCGGGGAGACTATGGCTACACCTTC; CDR3 protein: CASSRGDYGYTF
J gene: TRBJ1-6; V gene: TRBV5-1; D gene: TRBD1; CDR3 DNA: TGCGCCAGCAGCGGGGAGGGACAGGGTAATTCACCCCTCCACTTT; CDR3 protein: CASSGEGQGNSPLHF
J gene: TRBJ2-1; V gene: TRBV6-5; D gene: TRBD2; CDR3 DNA: TGTGCCAGCAGTTACTCGCGGGGGGTCGGCTACAATGAGCAGTTCTTC; CDR3 protein: CASSYSRGVGYNEQFF
J gene: TRBJ1-1; V gene: TRBV7-2; D gene: TRBD1; CDR3 DNA: TGTGCCAGCAGCTTTACAGGGGGCGAGGTCACTGAAGCTTTCTTT; CDR3 protein: CASSFTGGEVTEAFF
J gene: TRBJ1-1; V gene: TRBV6-5; D gene: -; CDR3 DNA: TGTGCCAGCCGGCAACGTCGAGGAACGACTGAAGCTTTCTTT; CDR3 protein: CASRQRRGTTEAFF
J gene: TRBJ2-1; V gene: TRBV4-1; D gene: -; CDR3 DNA: TGCGCCAGCAGCCAAGCGGACAGTACCTACAATGAGCAGTTCTTC; CDR3 protein: CASSQADSTYNEQFF
J gene: TRBJ1-2; V gene: TRBV5-1; D gene: TRBD1; CDR3 DNA: TGCGCCAGCAGCTTGGGACAGGGGGCTGAAGGCTACACCTTC; CDR3 protein: CASSLGQGAEGYTF
J gene: TRBJ1-1; V gene: TRBV7-8; D gene: TRBD1; CDR3 DNA: TGTGCCAGCAGCCTTAATACAGGGGGAACTGAAGCTTTCTTT; CDR3 protein: CASSLNTGGTEAFF
J gene: TRBJ2-5; V gene: TRBV4-3; D gene: -; CDR3 DNA: TGCGCCAGCAGCACGGGGAGGGGGTTTCGGGAGACCCAGTACTTC; CDR3 protein: CASSTGRGFRETQYF
J gene: TRBJ2-2; V gene: TRBV4-3; D gene: -; CDR3 DNA: TGCGCCAGCAGCCAAGGGCTCAACACCGGGGAGCTGTTTTTT; CDR3 protein: CASSQGLNTGELFF
J gene: TRBJ1-1; V gene: TRBV19; D gene: -; CDR3 DNA: TGTGCCAGTAGTATAAGCCCGCTTGCGGGTAACACTGAAGCTTTCTTT; CDR3 protein: CASSISPLAGNTEAFF
J gene: TRBJ1-2; V gene: TRBV5-1; D gene: TRBD1; CDR3 DNA: TGCGCCAGTACACTAACAGGGGGCTATGGCTACACCTTC; CDR3 protein: CASTLTGGYGYTF
J gene: TRBJ1-1; V gene: TRBV25-1; D gene: -; CDR3 DNA: TGTGCCAGCAGTGAATCAGGGAACACTGAAGCTTTCTTT; CDR3 protein: CASSESGNTEAFF
J gene: TRBJ2-7; V gene: TRBV5-1; D gene: -; CDR3 DNA: TGCGCCAGCAGCTTGACGGCAGGGGACGGCGAGCAGTACTTC; CDR3 protein: CASSLTAGDGEQYF
J gene: TRBJ1-1; V gene: TRBV11-3; D gene: -; CDR3 DNA: TGTGCCAGCGTCGGGGGTCGGACTGAAGCTTTCTTT; CDR3 protein: CASVGGRTEAFF
J gene: TRBJ1-5; V gene: TRBV27; D gene: TRBD1; CDR3 DNA: TGTGCCAGCAGGGGACAGGGCAATCAGCCCCAGCATTTT; CDR3 protein: CASRGQGNQPQHF
J gene: TRBJ2-5; V gene: TRBV5-1; D gene: TRBD1; CDR3 DNA: TGCGCCAGCATGATGACCGGGGACAGGGTTCGAGAGACCCAGTACTTC; CDR3 protein: CASMMTGDRVRETQYF
J gene: TRBJ1-6; V gene: TRBV19; D gene: -; CDR3 DNA: TGTGCCAGTAGTATAGTTCAAGGGGCTTCACCCCTCCACTTT; CDR3 protein: CASSIVQGASPLHF
J gene: TRBJ2-4; V gene: TRBV6-6; D gene: TRBD2; CDR3 DNA: TGTGCCAGCGGCGGTAGCGGGGGGGGAGGAAACATTCAGTACTTC; CDR3 protein: CASGGSGGGGNIQYF
J gene: TRBJ2-7; V gene: TRBV6-5; D gene: -; CDR3 DNA: TGTGCCAGCAGTCGAAGCACTAGTGCATCCTCCGAGCAGTACTTC; CDR3 protein: CASSRSTSASSEQYF
J gene: TRBJ2-1; V gene: TRBV6-5; D gene: TRBD2; CDR3 DNA: TGTGCCAGCAGGCGGACTAGAGGGGAATATGAGCAGTTCTTC; CDR3 protein: CASRRTRGEYEQFF
J gene: TRBJ1-1; V gene: TRBV6-5; D gene: -; CDR3 DNA: TGTGCCAGCAGTTACAGGGGCATGTCTACGGCTGAAGCTTTCTTT; CDR3 protein: CASSYRGMSTAEAFF
J gene: TRBJ1-2; V gene: TRBV10-2; D gene: TRBD1; CDR3 DNA: TGCGCCAGCAGTGAGAACCGACAGGGGTGGAGTGGCTACACCTTC; CDR3 protein: CASSENRQGWSGYTF
J gene: TRBJ2-1; V gene: TRBV7-9; D gene: TRBD2; CDR3 DNA: TGTGCCAGCAGCTCGGCGTTAGCGGGGGGCCGGGAGAATGAGCAGTTCTTC; CDR3 protein: CASSSALAGGRENEQFF
J gene: TRBJ1-1; V gene: TRBV6-1; D gene: -; CDR3 DNA: TGTGCCAGCACTTTAGAGGGGGATAGAACTGAAGCTTTCTTT; CDR3 protein: CASTLEGDRTEAFF
J gene: TRBJ2-5; V gene: TRBV30; D gene: TRBD1; CDR3 DNA: TGTGCCTGGAGTGGGACAGGACGTTTTGGGACCCAGTACTTC; CDR3 protein: CAWSGTGRFGTQYF
J gene: TRBJ2-1; V gene: TRBV6-5; D gene: -; CDR3 DNA: TGTGCCAGCAGTTACTCGAAACTAAGGACCTACAATGAGCAGTTCTTC; CDR3 protein: CASSYSKLRTYNEQFF
J gene: TRBJ2-7; V gene: TRBV7-9; D gene: -; CDR3 DNA: TGTGCCAGCAGCTCTACCGGCTACGAGCAGTACTTC; CDR3 protein: CASSSTGYEQYF
J gene: TRBJ1-1; V gene: TRBV5-6; D gene: -; CDR3 DNA: TGTGCCAGCAGCTTGGGGCCAGGGAATACTGAAGCTTTCTTT; CDR3 protein: CASSLGPGNTEAFF
J gene: TRBJ2-1; V gene: TRBV29-1; D gene: TRBD2; CDR3 DNA: TGCAGCGTTACTAAGACTAGCGGGACGGACAATGAGCAGTTCTTC; CDR3 protein: CSVTKTSGTDNEQFF
J gene: TRBJ2-2; V gene: TRBV7-6; D gene: -; CDR3 DNA: TGTGCCAGCAGCTTACAGGGCAAGGGCGGGGAGCTGTTTTTT; CDR3 protein: CASSLQGKGGELFF
J gene: TRBJ1-5; V gene: TRBV30; D gene: -; CDR3 DNA: TGTGCCTGGAGTTCGGACAGATCCAATCAGCCCCAGCATTTT; CDR3 protein: CAWSSDRSNQPQHF
J gene: TRBJ2-7; V gene: TRBV27; D gene: TRBD2; CDR3 DNA: TGTGCCAGCAGTCCGCTTGGACTAGCGGACGAGCAGTACTTC; CDR3 protein: CASSPLGLADEQYF
J gene: TRBJ1-1; V gene: TRBV29-1; D gene: TRBD1; CDR3 DNA: TGCAGCGTTGTAGGGGGCCGAGGATTGACTGAAGCTTTCTTT; CDR3 protein: CSVVGGRGLTEAFF
J gene: TRBJ1-6; V gene: TRBV10-3; D gene: TRBD1; CDR3 DNA: TGTGCCATCGGGAAGGGGGACAGGGGGAATTCACCCCTCCACTTT; CDR3 protein: CAIGKGDRGNSPLHF
J gene: TRBJ2-7; V gene: TRBV2; D gene: TRBD1; CDR3 DNA: TGTGCCAGCAAACAGGAGGACAGGGGGTACGAGCAGTACTTC; CDR3 protein: CASKQEDRGYEQYF
J gene: TRBJ1-1; V gene: TRBV10-3; D gene: -; CDR3 DNA: TGTGCCACCCGGGTCGTTTCTGGGAACACTGAAGCTTTCTTT; CDR3 protein: CATRVVSGNTEAFF
J gene: TRBJ2-5; V gene: TRBV6-5; D gene: -; CDR3 DNA: TGTGCCAGCACCGGTTCCGGGGAGACCCAGTACTTC; CDR3 protein: CASTGSGETQYF